The clone carrying this TCR beta chain was counted a few times. Combining a sample-barcoded 5' primer with a J-beta primer mix, a second PCR ran for roughly 6 to 12 cycles. A single record per CDR3 protein comes from TCRdb applying MiXCR to the 5' RACE reads. Here the sample spans 650,000 to 1,000,000 distinct CDR3 sequences, 35% to 50% being singletons. This record comes from a study of blood T cells in healthy people across ages. The CDR3 contains 16 residues. The V and J ends lost 2 bases and 6 bases respectively, with 18 bases between them. Germline CDR1 is SGHRS and CDR2 is YFSETQ. The sequence was obtained from a man older than 75 in good health. Material for sequencing was blood. The chain links TRBV5-1 to TRBJ1-5; D gene unclear. The CDR3 DNA is TGCGCCAGCAGCTTAAAAAGGACGAGGGAGGGTCAGCCCCAGCATTTT. Protein sequence: CASSLKRTREGQPQHF.